This T cell receptor (beta chain) comes out of a study of blood T cell repertoires in COVID-19. On the study more broadly: PBMCs, B-cell-depleted T cells, or T cells provided the cDNA or gDNA that made up the material.

In the authors' workflow: Nucleated cell counts were estimated from reference gene primer amplification. Clones were read by immunoSEQ multiplex PCR, and TCRdb kept only the in-frame ones, dropping some. V and J calls and clone size come straight from that table; D and trimming were deduced from the DNA. The repertoire holds about 400,000 clones, with about 90% as singletons. This CDR3 has 17 residues. V was cut by 5 bases and J by 1 base, with 20 bases left in between. The germline gives CDR1 MDHEN, CDR2 SYDVKM. This receptor was identified in a man in his forties with acute or convalescent COVID-19. The chain is built from TRBV28 and TRBJ1-1; D perhaps matches TRBD1 (5 bases). Sequenced sample: peripheral blood. CDR3 nucleotide sequence: TGTGCCAGCAGTCAATCCTTAGGGGCAGGGTCGAACACTGAAGCTTTCTTT. This translates into CASSQSLGAGSNTEAFF.